One sample yielded the 24 T cell receptor beta chains listed below, sequenced in a study of regulatory T cells in long-lasting Graves disease. Building of the TCR beta libraries involved iRepertoire HTBI primers and Arm-PCR of CDR3 regions. TCRdb reprocessed the multiplex PCR reads with MiXCR, giving one entry per CDR3 protein. The sample carries around 430,000 distinct CDR3 sequences, approximately 22% recorded once. Specified time point: persistent/refractory GD, antithyroid drugs over 5 years with positive TRAb. PBMC RNA served as the TCR library source. The sample here was peripheral blood mononuclear cells (PBMCs), taken when the disease was refractory, from a patient treated with antithyroid drugs. These receptors all stem from a female donor with Graves disease.

This clonotype was observed many times. This sequence joins TRBV11-2 and TRBJ2-5; 9 bases match TRBD1. The CDR3 loop spans 15 amino acids. Trimming at V came to 5 bases and at J to 6 bases, leaving 10 bases not matched to a gene. The germline CDR1 and CDR2 sequences are SGHAT and FQNNGV. CDR3 nucleotide sequence: TGTGCCAGCAGCACGGGACAGGGAGAAGAAAAGACCCAGTACTTC. Encoded protein: CASSTGQGEEKTQYF.

The chain employs TRBV12-3 or TRBV12-4 and TRBJ1-1; D is ambiguous. The CDR3 contains 13 residues. The V end was cut by 7 bases, the J end by 5 bases, with 14 bases between. The CDR3 sequence: CASILTRGTEAFF. The CDR3, as DNA: TGTGCCAGCATCTTGACCCGGGGAACTGAAGCTTTCTTT.

This clonotype was counted many times. The gene calls are TRBV28 and TRBJ1-2; 10 bases align to TRBD1. CDR1 and CDR2 (germline): MDHEN, SYDVKM. The V gene end was trimmed by 4 bases and the J gene end by 8 bases; junction bases not matched to a gene: 7. The CDR3 sequence is 14 residues long. In nucleotides, the CDR3 is TGTGCCAGCAGTTCTGGGACAGGGGATAGAGGCTACACCTTC. Translating gives CASSSGTGDRGYTF.

This clonotype was counted at least ten times. The rearrangement joins TRBV28 to TRBJ2-3, with TRBD1 identical over 7 bases. This CDR3 has 15 residues. Per the germline V gene, CDR1 is MDHEN and CDR2 is SYDVKM. V lost 5 bases, J lost 4 bases, and 9 bases stayed unmatched. The DNA of the CDR3 is TGTGCCAGCAGTCGTTCATCGACAGGGTCAGATACGCAGTATTTT. Protein product: CASSRSSTGSDTQYF.

J is TRBJ2-5 and V is TRBV2, with 8 bases fitting TRBD2. This CDR3 comprises 15 residues. Germline CDR1 is SNHLY and CDR2 is FYNNEI. Losses at the gene ends were 6 bases for V and 4 bases for J; bases not matched to a gene: 10. CDR3 protein: CASSQDGLARETQYF. CDR3 nucleotides: TGTGCCAGCAGCCAAGATGGACTAGCCAGAGAGACCCAGTACTTC.

This chain links TRBV6-2 or TRBV6-3 with TRBJ2-7; 10 positions agree with TRBD2. Germline V CDR1 and CDR2: MNHEY, SVGEGT. The CDR3 spans 14 residues. Losses at the gene ends were 2 bases for V and 5 bases for J; bases not matched to a gene: 3. The CDR3 sequence: CASSYAGTSDEQYF. As DNA, the CDR3 is TGTGCCAGCAGTTACGCCGGGACTAGCGACGAGCAGTACTTC.

The chain is built from TRBV3-1 and TRBJ2-7; D gene unclear. Trimming left V 0 bases short and J 0 bases short, with 12 bases between. The CDR3 sequence is 16 residues long. Germline loops: CDR1 LGHDT, CDR2 YNNKEL (reference sequence). The DNA of the CDR3 is TGTGCCAGCAGCCAAGAAGAAGCGCGAGGCTCCTACGAGCAGTACTTC. Protein: CASSQEEARGSYEQYF.

This clonotype was detected many times. The CDR3 loop is CATSRRDNYEQYF. The CDR3 region has the DNA TGTGCCACCAGCAGAAGGGACAACTACGAGCAGTACTTC. The V call is TRBV15, the J call TRBJ2-7; D might be TRBD1 (6 bases). Trimming shortened V by 2 bases and J by 3 bases, and 8 bases separated the two germline ends. Germline loops: CDR1 LNHNV, CDR2 YYDKDF (reference sequence). This CDR3 has 13 residues.

The chain carries TRBV5-1 and TRBJ2-5; D possibly corresponds to TRBD1 (5 bases). Germline CDR1 and CDR2: SGHRS and YFSETQ. The V and J ends lost 0 bases and 9 bases respectively, with 18 bases between them. The CDR3 totals 15 residues. This CDR3 reads CASSLGDSMLPPQYF. The DNA of the CDR3 is TGCGCCAGCAGCTTGGGAGACAGTATGCTCCCGCCCCAGTACTTC.

This clonotype was seen ten or more times. The chain uses TRBV10-3 and TRBJ2-5; the D gene is possibly TRBD2 (6 bases). Per germline, CDR1 ENHRY and CDR2 SYGVKD. This CDR3 is built from 17 residues. Trimming removed 5 bases from V and 1 base from J, with 20 bases in between. The CDR3: CAISTILEGGTQETQYF. The CDR3 DNA is TGTGCCATCAGTACCATTCTCGAGGGCGGGACCCAAGAGACCCAGTACTTC.

This chain connects TRBV2 to TRBJ2-3; 8 bases match TRBD2. The CDR3 totals 15 residues. J was trimmed by 6 bases and V by 8 bases; bases with no gene match: 13. Germline V gives CDR1 SNHLY, CDR2 FYNNEI. CDR3 amino acids: CASQTTPGGGDTQYF. As DNA, the CDR3 is TGTGCCAGCCAAACGACTCCCGGGGGGGGGGATACGCAGTATTTT.

This clonotype has more than one count but fewer than ten. The genes are TRBV12-5 and TRBJ1-6; D unclear. This CDR3 comprises 16 residues. Trimming took off 4 bases at V and 5 bases at J, with 15 bases between the two ends. CDR1 LGHNT and CDR2 FRNRAP come from the germline V gene. For the CDR3, the DNA is TGTGCTAGTGGTTGGACTGGGCCTCCGGATAATTCACCCCTCCACTTT. Translated, it gives CASGWTGPPDNSPLHF.

This chain joins TRBV30 and TRBJ1-5; D is undetermined. Trimming shortened V by 0 bases and J by 4 bases, and 7 bases separated the two germline ends. The CDR3 runs 13 residues. Germline assignment: CDR1 GTSNPN and CDR2 SVGIG (reference sequence). CDR3 region: CAWSVTGNQPQHF. For the CDR3, the DNA is TGTGCCTGGAGTGTAACCGGAAATCAGCCCCAGCATTTT.

This clonotype was recorded at least ten times. The chain joins TRBV12-3 or TRBV12-4 to TRBJ1-5; 7 bases map to TRBD1. V shed 2 bases and J 0 bases; nucleotides not matched to a gene: 10. The CDR3 is 18 residues long. In nucleotides, the CDR3 is TGTGCCAGCAGTTTAAGGGACAGTAGTTCCCTTAGCAATCAGCCCCAGCATTTT. Protein product: CASSLRDSSSLSNQPQHF.

This clonotype came up a few times. The genes are TRBV9 and TRBJ1-6; no clear D gene. The CDR3 spans 15 residues. CDR1 and CDR2 from the germline V gene are SGDLS and YYNGEE. Trimming left V 0 bases short and J 10 bases short, with 14 bases between. The CDR3 DNA is TGTGCCAGCAGCGTAGAAGCAGGCCGTTCCTCACCCCTCCACTTT. Its protein is CASSVEAGRSSPLHF.

The chain recombines TRBV19 with TRBJ2-7, with 15 bases matching TRBD2. This CDR3 is 16 amino acids long. From germline, CDR1 is LNHDA and CDR2 SQIVND (reference sequence). V lost 6 bases and J lost 3; bases outside the gene matches: 6. Here the CDR3 reads CASSVPGLAGGYEQYF. Written as DNA, the CDR3 is TGTGCCAGTAGCGTCCCGGGACTAGCGGGAGGCTACGAGCAGTACTTC.

This clonotype was counted ten times or more. The chain couples TRBV28 to TRBJ2-5; D uncertain. V dropped 10 bases and J dropped 1 base, with 10 bases sitting between them. In germline, CDR1 is MDHEN, CDR2 SYDVKM. This CDR3 comprises 12 residues. CDR3 amino acids: CATSSTQETQYF. CDR3 DNA: TGTGCCACGTCTTCCACCCAAGAGACCCAGTACTTC.

This clonotype came up many times. V and J are TRBV29-1 and TRBJ1-2; 8 positions match TRBD1. This CDR3 contains 13 residues. The J segment lost 3 bases and the V segment lost 6 bases, leaving 6 bases of the junction unmatched. In germline, CDR1 is SQVTM, CDR2 ANQGSEA. CDR3 DNA sequence: TGCAGCGTACCGACAGGGGAGGACTATGGCTACACCTTC. It encodes CSVPTGEDYGYTF.

This clonotype was detected many times. The chain employs TRBV28 and TRBJ2-7; D may be TRBD1 (6 bases). There are 14 residues in the CDR3. V was shortened by 6 bases and J by 3 bases, with 15 bases between the two germline ends. Germline V gene sequence: CDR1 MDHEN, CDR2 SYDVKM. This CDR3 is CASRTGHLGYEQYF. DNA for the CDR3: TGTGCCAGCAGGACGGGACATCTGGGCTACGAGCAGTACTTC.

Only a few counts were recorded for this clonotype. The chain carries TRBV5-5 and TRBJ2-5; 12 nucleotides align to TRBD1. Per the germline V gene, CDR1 is SGHKS and CDR2 is YYEKEE (reference sequence). This CDR3 region has 20 residues. V shed 5 bases, J shed 5 bases, and the junction held 22 bases outside the gene matches. CDR3 in amino acids: CASRHRDRGRGGLSGETQYF. The CDR3 region has the DNA TGTGCCAGCAGGCACCGGGACAGGGGGCGAGGCGGACTAAGCGGGGAGACCCAGTACTTC.

Regarding this clonotype: A much larger clone differs by one base, so this may be a read error. Because it lacks the conserved phenylalanine or tryptophan at the end, this CDR3 is likely a read error. This chain connects TRBV7-3 to TRBJ2-7; 8 nucleotides agree with TRBD2. Per germline, CDR1 SGHTA and CDR2 FQGTGA. Unmatched junction bases numbered 2, after V lost 0 bases and J lost 1 base. This CDR3 has 15 amino acids. CDR3 DNA: TGTGCCAGCAGCTTAACTGCGGGGGGATCCTACGAGCAGTACCTC. The encoded protein is CASSLTAGGSYEQYL.

A word on this clonotype: It may be a read error: a sequence one base away is much more abundant. The conserved closing phenylalanine or tryptophan is absent in this CDR3, likely reflecting a read error. The chain uses TRBV6-1 and TRBJ1-5, with TRBD1 matching 7 bases. Trimming took 6 bases from V and 6 from J; bases not matched to a gene: 8. The V gene's germline CDR1 is MNHNS and CDR2 SASEGT. This CDR3 spans 14 amino acids. The CDR3 sequence is CASRRRDSGQPQHS. The CDR3 bases are TGTGCCAGCAGGAGAAGGGACAGCGGTCAGCCCCAGCATTCT.

This clonotype appeared many times. This chain uses TRBV15 with TRBJ2-5; D remains ambiguous. V was cut by 0 bases and J by 5 bases, with 13 bases left in between. This CDR3 spans 15 amino acids. CDR1 and CDR2 (germline): LNHNV, YYDKDF (reference sequence). CDR3 sequence: CATSRDQTYPETQYF. The CDR3 bases are TGTGCCACCAGCAGAGATCAGACCTACCCTGAGACCCAGTACTTC.

This clonotype appeared many times. The rearrangement uses TRBV27 and TRBJ2-7, with D possibly TRBD2 on 6 matching bases. The CDR3 totals 14 residues. V was cut by 8 bases and J by 7 bases, with 21 bases left in between. Germline lookup yields CDR1 MNHEY and CDR2 SMNVEV (reference sequence). The CDR3 spells CASRPALEAGEQYF. The CDR3 nucleotides are TGTGCCAGCCGACCGGCTTTGGAGGCGGGGGAGCAGTACTTC.